The clone carrying this T cell receptor (beta chain) was found many times. Its antigen remains unidentified. The data originate from a study of CD8 T cells in ankylosing spondylitis. Whole-study results and caveats: In ankylosing spondylitis blood, a motif of eight highly homologous TCR beta variants appeared characteristic. Disease-linked clones had a CD8+ phenotype and relatively low frequency in peripheral blood. Earlier studies detected some motif variants in reactive arthritis synovial fluid and blood. Matched ankylosing spondylitis synovial fluid reportedly contained a significantly enriched population of disease-linked clones.

Deletions cut 6 bases from V and 1 base from J, with 9 bases between. The CDR3 runs to 12 residues. CDR1 is SQVTM and CDR2 is ANQGSEA in the germline V gene. Preparation of TCR beta libraries was done by quantitative 5'-RACE with molecular barcodes. One entry per CDR3 protein results from TCRdb running MiXCR on the 5' RACE reads. Here the sample spans around 490,000 distinct CDR3 sequences, roughly 5.2% being singletons. The TCR originated in a male donor with ankylosing spondylitis. The chain joins TRBV29-1 to TRBJ1-1; weak D call: TRBD1 (6 bases). The sample consisted of blood, either unsorted or a sorted T cell fraction (not recorded which). CDR3 amino acids: CSVGTPNTEAFF. The CDR3 region has the DNA TGCAGCGTAGGGACACCGAACACTGAAGCTTTCTTT.